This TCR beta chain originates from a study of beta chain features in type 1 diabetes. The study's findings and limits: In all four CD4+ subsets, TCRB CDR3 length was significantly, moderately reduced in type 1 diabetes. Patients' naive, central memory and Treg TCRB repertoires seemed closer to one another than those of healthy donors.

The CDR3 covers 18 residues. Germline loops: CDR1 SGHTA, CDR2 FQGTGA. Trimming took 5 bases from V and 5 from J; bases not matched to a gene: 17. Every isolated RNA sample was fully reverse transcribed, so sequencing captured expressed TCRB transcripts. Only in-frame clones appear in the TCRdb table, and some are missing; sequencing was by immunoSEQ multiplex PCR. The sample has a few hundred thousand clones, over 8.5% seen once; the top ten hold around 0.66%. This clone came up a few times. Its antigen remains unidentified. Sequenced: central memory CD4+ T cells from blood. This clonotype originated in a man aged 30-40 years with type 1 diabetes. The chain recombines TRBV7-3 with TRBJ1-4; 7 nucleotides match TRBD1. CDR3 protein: CASSEGIRARDRNEKLFF. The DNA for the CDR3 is TGTGCCAGCAGCGAAGGAATAAGAGCCCGGGACAGAAATGAAAAACTGTTTTTT.